This is a list of T cell receptor beta chains from one sample in a study of technical replicates of blood from a few donors. Here immunoSEQ multiplex PCR was the method, and the copy in TCRdb shows in-frame clones only, minus some. The sample lists some 71,000 clones, approximately 97% occurring once. Sequencing input: T cells isolated from PBMCs. These receptors all stem from a human donor in good health. Both conserved end residues are part of each CDR3. Fields, in order: CDR3 length, V gene, CDR3 protein.

15 | TRBV30 | CAWSGTGRGAYGYTF
15 | TRBV9 | CASSVLVLAGNEQFF
20 | TRBV5-5 | CASSFGLSFGAFRGPYEQYF
14 | TRBV27 | CASSLQMQNSPLHF
15 | TRBV4-1 | CASSQVERGFYGYTF
16 | TRBV25-1 | CASSERGGAYNSPLHF
15 | TRBV5-1 | CASSLQGPGNSPLHF
14 | TRBV5-1 | CASSLWDRGGWQYF
15 | TRBV6-1 | CASSPLGQGSDEQYF
14 | TRBV6-6 | CASSEGRVGQPQHF
14 | TRBV12-5 | CASLALGQSTEAFF
17 | TRBV7-9 | CASSLALGETYTDTQYF
14 | TRBV5-1 | CASSTGTGDYGYTF
19 | TRBV11-3 | CASSQSTGVGRLYYNEQFF
13 | TRBV7-2 | CASSLSGQETQYF
15 | TRBV28 | CASSRTGGGFGELFF
14 | TRBV6-5 | CASSRQGNTGELFF
15 | TRBV7-6 | CASSPNRGLSNIQYF
12 | TRBV14 | CASSPSNTEAFF
15 | TRBV7-9 | CASSGHRDTGNTIYF
12 | TRBV29-1 | CSVQGAVTEAFF
15 | TRBV28 | CASRGAGQGYYEQYF
13 | TRBV10-3 | CAISDPQGQPQHF
15 | TRBV6-5 | CASSGQGVLNYEQYF
11 | TRBV28 | CASSFLPPQHF
18 | TRBV4-1 | CASSQSGLSNIGQETQYF
13 | TRBV2 | CASLDRRNEKLFF
13 | TRBV5-6 | CASSLLAGNTIYF
15 | TRBV6-5 | CASNLAGLGGNEQFF
16 | TRBV6-1 | CASSELFRAAEKTQYF
14 | TRBV5-1 | CASSLPGTGGYSFF
13 | TRBV28 | CASSLPVVYEQYF
15 | TRBV12-5 | CASGLTPSGYNEQFF
13 | TRBV27 | CASSLTGINEQFF
17 | TRBV5-1 | CASSLVGTSGVLYEQYF
12 | TRBV5-5 | CASSLSDRPHTF
14 | TRBV4-1 | CASRRTGSPYEQYF
14 | TRBV11-2 | CASSWTGNTGELFF
13 | TRBV6-6 | CASSADSVQPQHF
14 | TRBV6-1 | CASSEDRGHGGYTF
14 | TRBV30 | CASDRVNSGNTIYF
13 | TRBV27 | CASSWSSSYEQYF
15 | TRBV6-5 | CASSPRDRVGYEQFF
15 | TRBV5-1 | CASSILAGGPDEQYF
14 | TRBV2 | CASSSPGASYEQYF
14 | TRBV2 | CASSEDTFDGELFF
13 | TRBV9 | CASSVGGDTEAFF